Reported below is one T cell receptor beta chain. What it binds is unknown. PCR amplification relied on 60 Vbeta primers (plus 13 Jbeta primers). Authors' methods: A later analysis counted roughly 74 million unique TCR beta chains, around 11 million shared. Clones were sequenced by immunoSEQ multiplex PCR, and TCRdb holds only the in-frame ones, with some missing. V, J and clone size are those of that table, while D and trimming were read from the DNA. Among about 92,000 clones listed, roughly 69% were seen once. The sample is drawn from a study of cytomegalovirus exposure and HLA in healthy donors. Broader study findings: Sequencing depth roughly uniform across donors was assumed in presence/absence analyses.

With 5 bases clipped from V and 4 bases from J, the junction kept 9 bases outside the gene matches. CDR3 length equals 15 residues. CDR1 and CDR2 from the germline V gene are LNHDA and SQIVND (reference sequence). The chain combines TRBV19 with TRBJ2-5, with 8 bases lining up with TRBD2. Sequenced input: PBMCs. This clonotype originated in a man between 50 and 59 years old in good health and CMV-seronegative. CDR3 amino acids: CASSPWTGGAETQYF. DNA of the CDR3: TGTGCCAGTAGTCCCTGGACGGGAGGGGCAGAGACCCAGTACTTC.